This T cell receptor beta chain was recovered during a study of cytomegalovirus exposure and HLA in healthy donors (TCRdb year 2017). Concerning the study at large: An earlier analysis of approximately 640 of the donors reported 250 to 300 Gb of sequence data and 120 million or so unique TCR beta sequences from roughly 200 million T cells. About 310 gigabases of sequencing data and tens of millions of unique TCR sequences were included in an early release covering over 600 HLA-typed donors. Among the 398 genotyped donors, approximately 81% belonged to the genetic ancestry cluster associated with self-reported Caucasian donors. The study aimed to test whether cataloging public T cell receptors could reveal signatures of past pathogen exposure. Using immunosequencing, the study profiled T cell repertoires from approximately 700 subjects and related those repertoires to cytomegalovirus serostatus. A separate validation cohort of approximately 120 different subjects was used in addition to the roughly 670-subject first cohort. The study combined high-throughput TCR immunosequencing, statistical association of individual TCRs with disease status, and machine learning to predict cytomegalovirus infection status. In a later analysis, previously published TCR beta repertoires from several hundred donors were re-analyzed and high-resolution HLA genotyping was added so that TCR occurrence patterns could be studied. In the later analysis, no new phenotypic data were used to find candidate immune exposures; instead, reliance was placed on TCR beta sequences and their occurrence across donors. To decide whether each TCR beta V gene segment behaved as functional or pseudogenic, an earlier analysis of 587 of the donors relied on high-throughput TCR beta sequencing. Donor age, sex, ethnicity and CMV serostatus were compiled alongside the repertoire data. A later genetic analysis took genome-wide SNP genotypes for about three fifths of the 666 donors and used that subset as a discovery cohort. Every repertoire in the discovery cohort had been generated on one and the same sequencing platform. HLA typing covered class I and class II loci at four-digit resolution. Typing coverage differed by locus: A, B, C, DRB1 and DQB1 were typed in roughly 620-640 donors, DQA1 in 522, DPA1 in 606, and DPB1 in around 440. Roughly five DR-DQ haplotypes were handled as single units for association and clustering, since linkage in the cohort was strong. Across some 400 genotyped donors of the cohort, an average of approximately 240,000 unique TCR beta nucleotide sequences per donor were sequenced, and 15% to 20% of those sequences were non-productive.

As for this clone: The target of this receptor is not known. Base qualities were left out, and no much larger clone turns up one base away.

Findings and caveats that apply to the study as a whole: A later analysis found that TCR association rates varied across HLA loci, with DRB1 alleles showing the most associated TCRs and HLA-C alleles the fewest. The sequencing pipeline was judged likely to have produced a cluster of highly shared sequence variants as a technical artifact. The classifier was reported to diagnose cytomegalovirus status with high specificity and sensitivity in both the original cohort and the validation cohort. Only TCR beta chains were sequenced in this cohort, and the absence of alpha or paired-chain data limited detectable features. Because counts were too low, roughly 17 rarely observed V segments, including chromosome 9 orphons, were left out of the earlier analysis of about 620 of the donors. A later analysis found that HLA-associated TCR beta chains were more clonally expanded and had lower generation probabilities than equally common non-associated chains. According to a later analysis, parvovirus B19, influenza, CMV and Epstein-Barr virus appeared linked to several top co-occurrence clusters. When HLA alleles, especially DR and DQ, strongly co-occurred, attributing TCR associations to individual alleles was difficult. Roughly uniform sequencing depth across donors was assumed in presence/absence analyses, although this assumption may not hold. Compared with the approximately 700-donor mean, donors in an Asian-associated ancestry cluster had fewer N-insertions in productive TCRs, according to a later genetic analysis. Because the 87-base-pair reads could not distinguish some IMGT-functional V segments, including TRBV6-2 and TRBV6-3, those segments were excluded. For the cohort, immune exposure information was limited to CMV serostatus. At a false discovery rate of 0.05, a later analysis linked 15,000 to 20,000 TCR beta sequences to specific HLA alleles. Across donors, most TCR sequences were observed very rarely, whereas some public TCRs were present in many individuals. A total of roughly 160 TCR beta chains were listed by the study as associated with cytomegalovirus. In vitro tests confirmed that a few of the cytomegalovirus-associated TCR beta chains recognize cytomegalovirus antigens. Because HLA typing was missing for some donors at each locus, association tests included only the typed subset. An association between a missense DCLRE1C variant and V-gene and J-gene trimming of TCR beta chains was found in a later genetic analysis and replicated in an independent cohort. In an earlier analysis of 450 to 750 of the donors, most TCR beta V segments appeared in productive rearrangements about 87% or about 30% of the time, broadly matching IMGT annotations. A further reported finding was that TCR beta sequences accurately predicted the HLA-A and HLA-B alleles for most subjects in the first cohort. Linkage disequilibrium might explain the correlated functional status among segregating V segments, but an unknown experimental factor could not be ruled out. According to a later analysis, most CMV-associated TCR beta chains appeared to be HLA-restricted, and the HLA associations seemed to be driven largely by CMV exposure. The authors suggested that the approach could potentially be generalized to other disease states and immunological phenotypes.

Per the germline V gene (reference sequence), GTSNPN is the CDR1 and SVGIG is the CDR2. V is cut by 0 bases and J by 2 bases, and the space between the germline ends is 10 bases. The CDR3 measures 14 amino acids from cysteine to phenylalanine. Only the CDR3 DNA is retained, 42 bases long and in frame from the first base. In total, about 650 healthy bone marrow donors made up the cohort. At the time of sampling, all cohort members were nominally healthy, though unrecorded immune exposures were likely present. The donor tested CMV seronegative, placing the donor among the 300 to 450 seronegative members of the cohort. A peripheral blood sample was collected from each donor, and TCR beta sequencing was performed on peripheral blood mononuclear cells. Genomic DNA extraction from the blood cell samples was performed with the Qiagen DNeasy Blood Extraction Kit. Library construction relied on the immunoSEQ multiplex PCR assay. For the multiplex PCR, a mixture combining 60 forward primers for TCR Vbeta segments and 13 reverse primers for TCR Jbeta segments was used. The CDR3 region of rearranged TCR beta genes was amplified from genomic DNA with a multiplex PCR assay. Amplified TCR beta libraries were sequenced as 87-base-pair reads on the Illumina HiSeq System. The paper's processing steps were these. A later analysis counted about 80 million unique TCR beta chains across the approximately 700 repertoires, and roughly 9.9 million of these chains were shared by at least two donors. Raw reads were error-corrected and collapsed into unique sequences by a nearest-neighbor algorithm in which closely related sequences were merged to remove PCR and sequencing errors. V, D and J gene segments were assigned by aligning CDR3 sequences to IMGT reference sequences. For a sequence to be retained, a match of at least six nucleotides to both a V gene segment and a J gene segment was required. Rearrangements were classified as productive when the CDR3 lacked stop codons and remained in frame with V and J, and all other rearrangements were classified as non-productive. Following IMGT convention, CDR3 was defined as the stretch from the second conserved V-encoded cysteine to the conserved J-encoded phenylalanine. Sequences without an unambiguous match to a single V gene segment were excluded from the earlier analysis of approximately 560 of the donors. An earlier analysis of several hundred of the donors called V segments functional above 56.7% productive rearrangements and segregating when the between-donor standard deviation exceeded 5%. A statistical classification framework was built for diagnosing cytomegalovirus status from the catalog of TCR beta chain sequences. A later analysis assigned V and J genes by comparing TCR nucleotide sequences with IMGT/GENE-DB human TR gene sequences. A later analysis assigned CDR3 sequences and most-parsimonious VDJ recombination scenarios with the TCRdist pipeline. A later analysis defined each TCR beta chain by its CDR3 amino acid sequence plus V-gene family, and excluded reads lacking a unique V-gene family. A later analysis removed over 500 highly shared, low-generation-probability nucleotide sequences to deal with suspected cross-contamination and a sequencing artifact. For each public chain, a later analysis derived a clonal expansion index from normalized ranks of inferred template counts within each repertoire. Generation probabilities in a later analysis came from a VDJ recombination model fitted to out-of-frame rearrangements, and those results were checked against IGoR. In a later analysis, TCR-TCR, TCR-HLA and TCR-CMV co-occurrence was scored with hypergeometric tests, and a repertoire-size bias correction was applied to TCR pairs. In a later analysis, false discovery rates were estimated by permuting HLA or CMV assignments 20 times. In a later analysis, co-occurring TCRs were grouped with DBSCAN, and TCRdist sequence similarity was added when clustering was performed within HLA-allele-positive subsets. For co-occurrence clustering, repertoires with fewer than 30,000 or more than 120,000 public chains were excluded, along with a handful of repertoires with anomalous nucleotide sharing. TCRdb's version of the immuneACCESS table is confined to in-frame rearrangements and falls short of the full clone set. An unresolved V gene accounts for under half of the shortfall where checked; the remainder is of unknown origin. Clone size and the V and J calls come from that table; the DNA yielded D and trimming. The sample data list some 140,000 clones, and under 85% of these were observed just once. The top ten clonotypes cover 2.8% of the sample.

The sequence joins TRBV30 to TRBJ1-2; the D gene cannot be named for sure. The TCR originated in a man younger than 30 in good health and CMV-seronegative. Material for sequencing was PBMCs. The bases read TGTGCCTGGAGTGTATCGACGGGGAACTATGGCTACACCTTC. Its translation reads: CAWSVSTGNYGYTF.